Shown below are 31 T cell receptor beta chains from a single sample sequenced in a study of blood T cell repertoires in COVID-19. TCRdb's table, derived via immunoSEQ multiplex PCR, lists solely in-frame clones and lacks some. The data hold roughly 68,000 clones, with 65% to 90% observed a single time. What was sequenced was peripheral blood. Every receptor here comes from an older man with active COVID-19.

The chain carries TRBV10-3 and TRBJ2-5, with 9 positions matching TRBD2. The junction had 4 bases not matched to a gene; V was cut back by 3 bases and J by 5 bases. This CDR3 has 14 residues. Germline-derived CDR1 and CDR2 are ENHRY and SYGVKD. The CDR3 loop is CAISDGTSLETQYF. CDR3 sequence (DNA): TGTGCCATCAGTGATGGGACTAGCCTGGAGACCCAGTACTTC.

This clone was seen a single time. The chain couples TRBV27 to TRBJ2-5; 15 bases are shared with TRBD2. Germline V gene data show CDR1 as MNHEY and CDR2 as SMNVEV (reference sequence). The CDR3 is made up of 18 amino acids. After removal of 4 bases from V and 4 bases from J, the junction contained 10 bases not matched to a gene. In DNA form, the CDR3 reads TGTGCCAGCAGTTCTCCCGGACTAGCGGGGGGGAGTGGAGAGACCCAGTACTTC. Translated, it gives CASSSPGLAGGSGETQYF.

V is TRBV24-1 and J is TRBJ2-3; tentatively, D is TRBD2 (5 bases). CDR1 KGHDR and CDR2 SFDVKD come from the germline V gene. This CDR3 contains 14 residues. V dropped 5 bases and J dropped 9 bases, with 17 bases sitting between them. The chain's CDR3 is CATSAPGGSYTQYF. CDR3 DNA: TGTGCCACCAGTGCCCCCGGAGGCTCCTACACGCAGTATTTT.

Concerning this clone: The junction does not match germline at one end; this may be a read error. The chain links TRBV6-4 to TRBJ2-7; no definite D call. CDR3 length equals 11 residues. Per germline, CDR1 MRHNA and CDR2 SNTAGT. CDR3 DNA: TGTGCCAGCAGTGACGTCCAGTGGCTCCCCTTC. It codes for CASSDVQWLPF.

The chain links TRBV6-5 to TRBJ1-1; D uncertain. Germline V gene lookup returns CDR1 MNHEY and CDR2 SVGAGI. This CDR3 is 14 amino acids long. Trimming took off 4 bases at V and 1 base at J, with 10 bases between the two ends. The CDR3 coding sequence is TGTGCCAGCAGTTTTAGCGAAGAGAACACTGAAGCTTTCTTT. Protein: CASSFSEENTEAFF.

On this clone itself: Mismatch with germline at one junction end may stem from a read error. The chain joins TRBV20-1 to TRBJ2-3, with 11 bases fitting TRBD2. The V gene's germline CDR1 is DFQATT and CDR2 SNEGSKA (reference sequence). The CDR3 is 11 amino acids. This chain's CDR3 is CSVKTSGSLNF. The CDR3 DNA reads TGCAGTGTAAAAACTAGCGGGAGTTTGAATTTT.

V is TRBV6-2 or TRBV6-3 and J is TRBJ1-4; no reliable D call. The V end lost 0 bases, the J end lost 7 bases, and 9 bases lay between the germline ends. The length of the CDR3 is 14 residues. Germline assignment: CDR1 MNHEY and CDR2 SVGEGT. This chain's CDR3 is CASSYSGGGEKLFF. The CDR3 nucleotides are TGTGCCAGCAGTTACTCAGGAGGTGGTGAAAAACTGTTTTTT.

The chain is built from TRBV6-6 and TRBJ1-4; the D is unclear. Trimming removed 7 bases at V and 8 bases at J, with 11 bases between. There are 12 residues in the CDR3. Germline CDR1 is MNHNY and CDR2 is SVGAGI (reference sequence). The CDR3 is CASNRVREKLFF. CDR3 DNA: TGTGCCAGCAACCGGGTTCGGGAAAAACTGTTTTTT.

This clone came up a few times. V usage is TRBV2 and J usage is TRBJ2-2, with 10 bases matching TRBD1. CDR3 length: 17 amino acids. J gave up 6 bases and V 6 bases, and 13 bases lay outside the gene matches. CDR1 SNHLY and CDR2 FYNNEI come from the germline V gene. CDR3 DNA sequence: TGTGCCAGCAGACGAGGATGGGTGGACAGGGGGTCCGGGGAGCTGTTTTTT. This gives the protein CASRRGWVDRGSGELFF.

This clone was recorded a few times. The rearrangement links TRBV7-9 to TRBJ2-7; 9 nucleotides agree with TRBD2. CDR3 length: 17 amino acids. Germline-derived CDR1 and CDR2 are SEHNR and FQNEAQ (reference sequence). V lost 2 bases and J lost 2; bases outside the gene matches: 10. The CDR3 DNA sequence: TGTGCCAGCAGCTTACCGCGGGAGGGGGAAAGAACCTACGAGCAGTACTTC. Translation gives CASSLPREGERTYEQYF.

In DNA, the CDR3 is TGTGCCAGCTCACCGGGGACATCTAGCACAGATACGCAGTATTTT. Protein: CASSPGTSSTDTQYF. The chain links TRBV18 to TRBJ2-3; weak D call: TRBD1 (6 bases). V lost 3 bases to trimming and J lost 0 bases, with 10 bases between them. Germline V gene sequence: CDR1 KGHSH, CDR2 LQKENI. This CDR3 has 15 residues.

V usage is TRBV6-5 and J usage is TRBJ1-1; 10 positions match TRBD1. Germline CDR1 reads MNHEY; CDR2 reads SVGAGI. CDR3 length: 15 amino acids. V shed 6 bases, J shed 4 bases, and the junction held 8 bases outside the gene matches. CDR3 residues: CASSPDRGKGTEAFF. The CDR3 nucleotides read TGTGCCAGCAGCCCGGACAGGGGGAAAGGCACTGAAGCTTTCTTT.

V is TRBV19 and J is TRBJ1-1; the D gene is possibly TRBD1 (5 bases). CDR1 is LNHDA, CDR2 SQIVND, per germline (reference sequence). The CDR3 loop spans 14 amino acids. The ends were cut back, 10 bases at V and 0 bases at J, with 15 bases in the middle. The CDR3, as DNA: TGTGCCACAAGGCTCGGACATGTGAACACTGAAGCTTTCTTT. It encodes CATRLGHVNTEAFF.

DNA of the CDR3: TGTGCCAGCAGCGGCCAGGGACAGGAGTTCACCGGGGAGCTGTTTTTT. The encoded protein is CASSGQGQEFTGELFF. The rearrangement joins TRBV9 to TRBJ2-2; 8 bases align to TRBD1. Looked up from germline, CDR1 is SGDLS and CDR2 is YYNGEE. The CDR3 totals 16 residues. Losses at the gene ends were 3 bases for V and 4 bases for J; bases not matched to a gene: 8.

This chain connects TRBV28 to TRBJ1-2; 7 bases align to TRBD1. Germline trimming cut 6 bases from V and 2 bases from J; bases unmatched to any gene: 9. The germline CDR1 and CDR2 sequences are MDHEN and SYDVKM. The CDR3 has 15 amino acids. The CDR3 protein is CASSPSDRVNYGYTF. In nucleotides, the CDR3 is TGTGCCAGCAGCCCCTCTGACAGGGTAAACTATGGCTACACCTTC.

The rearrangement links TRBV27 to TRBJ2-3, with TRBD1 as a possible D gene (5 bases). CDR1 and CDR2 from the germline V gene are MNHEY and SMNVEV (reference sequence). This CDR3 comprises 15 residues. V dropped 2 bases and J dropped 0 bases, with 9 bases sitting between them. The CDR3 DNA follows: TGTGCCAGCAGTTTAAGACAGCTGAGCACAGATACGCAGTATTTT. Residues: CASSLRQLSTDTQYF.

The V and J genes are TRBV19 and TRBJ2-1, with a tentative D call TRBD1 (6 bases). This CDR3 is 14 amino acids long. V lost 3 bases to trimming and J lost 9 bases, with 15 bases between them. Germline V lookup: CDR1 LNHDA, CDR2 SQIVND (reference sequence). Here the CDR3 DNA reads TGTGCCAGTAGTATGGGAGTCAGGGGAAGTGAGCAGTTCTTC. It encodes CASSMGVRGSEQFF.

This clone was seen more than once but under ten times. The V gene is TRBV4-3, the J gene TRBJ1-1; D call uncertain. This CDR3 is 16 amino acids long. Germline V gene sequence: CDR1 LGHNA, CDR2 YSLEER. The germline V and J ends were trimmed by 1 base and 0 bases, with 12 bases remaining between them. CDR3 protein: CASSQGSNNLNTEAFF. In DNA form, the CDR3 reads TGCGCCAGCAGCCAAGGGAGCAACAATCTGAACACTGAAGCTTTCTTT.

The chain joins TRBV6-4 to TRBJ2-2; a possible D gene is TRBD2 (6 bases). Trimming removed 6 bases from V and 6 bases from J, with 20 bases in between. CDR1 MRHNA and CDR2 SNTAGT come from the germline V gene. The CDR3 extends over 16 amino acids. The chain's CDR3 is CASSPAGWRSSGELFF. The CDR3 DNA reads TGTGCCAGCAGCCCTGCGGGGTGGCGGTCTTCCGGGGAGCTGTTTTTT.

This clone was observed a handful of times. The CDR3 protein is CSVERPAGGHFETQYF. CDR3 nucleotide sequence: TGCAGCGTTGAGAGGCCAGCGGGGGGGCATTTTGAGACCCAGTACTTC. The chain combines TRBV29-1 with TRBJ2-5; the match to TRBD2 covers 10 bases. V shed 3 bases, J shed 5 bases, and the junction held 12 bases outside the gene matches. CDR1 and CDR2 from the germline V gene are SQVTM and ANQGSEA. The CDR3 covers 16 residues. The full variable domain, with the rest looked up from reference TRBV29-1 and TRBJ2-5, is SAVISQKPSRDICQRGTSLTIQCQVDSQVTMMFWYRQQPGQSLTLIATANQGSEATYESGFVIDKFPISRPNLTFSTLTVSNMSPEDSSIYLCSVERPAGGHFETQYFGPGTRLLVL.

The chain uses TRBV2 and TRBJ2-3; a possible D gene is TRBD2 (5 bases). Germline V CDR1 and CDR2: SNHLY, FYNNEI. V lost 6 bases and J 2 bases, leaving 15 bases between the germline ends. The CDR3 is 15 residues long. The CDR3 DNA reads as TGTGCCAGCAGAATAGGGATTGACTACACAGATACGCAGTATTTT. This codes for CASRIGIDYTDTQYF.

This chain joins TRBV6-2 or TRBV6-3 and TRBJ2-7; 8 nucleotides match TRBD1. The CDR3 is 14 amino acids. CDR1 and CDR2 from the germline V gene are MNHEY and SVGEGT. J lost 7 bases, V lost 2 bases, and 7 bases had no gene match. This CDR3 is CASSYQQGGIEQYF. The CDR3 DNA reads as TGTGCCAGCAGTTACCAACAGGGGGGTATTGAGCAGTACTTC.

This clone occurred once. This chain links TRBV15 with TRBJ1-1; D is unclear. Germline CDR1 reads LNHNV; CDR2 reads YYDKDF (reference sequence). CDR3 length: 12 residues. V dropped 3 bases and J dropped 10 bases, with 12 bases sitting between them. CDR3: CATSSFDNAAFF. Here the CDR3 DNA reads TGTGCCACCAGCAGTTTCGACAACGCAGCTTTCTTT.

This clone was found a few times. This chain uses TRBV6-6 with TRBJ2-5, with no clear D. This CDR3 has 14 residues. Trimming removed 6 bases from V and 9 bases from J, with 20 bases in between. Germline CDR1 and CDR2: MNHNY and SVGAGI (reference sequence). The CDR3 here is CASRQEEAAVAQYF. The CDR3 DNA reads as TGTGCCAGCAGGCAAGAGGAAGCCGCGGTGGCCCAGTACTTC.

The chain links TRBV18 to TRBJ2-7; no clear D. Trimming cost V 2 bases and J 3 bases, with 11 bases left between them. The length of the CDR3 is 14 residues. Germline V CDR1 and CDR2: KGHSH, LQKENI. The CDR3 loop reads CASSPDERFYEQYF. CDR3 bases: TGTGCCAGCTCACCAGATGAGAGGTTCTACGAGCAGTACTTC.

V usage is TRBV5-4 and J usage is TRBJ2-1, with 10 bases fitting TRBD2. Germline V gene lookup returns CDR1 SGHNT and CDR2 YYREEE (reference sequence). The length of the CDR3 is 16 residues. Losses at the gene ends were 3 bases for V and 7 bases for J; bases not matched to a gene: 10. The CDR3 is CASSSHRGSGGNEQFF. The CDR3 DNA follows: TGTGCCAGCAGCTCCCACAGAGGTAGCGGGGGGAATGAGCAGTTCTTC.

The chain employs TRBV18 and TRBJ2-1, with D unclear. This CDR3 region has 16 residues. Germline V gene lookup returns CDR1 KGHSH and CDR2 LQKENI. The V and J ends lost 3 bases and 0 bases respectively, with 12 bases between them. As DNA, the CDR3 is TGTGCCAGCTCACCCCCCCTGGCGGACTCCTACAATGAGCAGTTCTTC. This codes for CASSPPLADSYNEQFF. Full variable domain (remainder filled in from reference TRBV18 and TRBJ2-1): NAGVMQNPRHLVRRRGQEARLRCSPMKGHSHVYWYRQLPEEGLKFMVYLQKENIIDESGMPKERFSAEFPKEGPSILRIQQVVRGDSAAYFCASSPPLADSYNEQFFGPGTRLTVL.

This clone appeared a single time. This chain joins TRBV4-1 and TRBJ2-2, with 8 bases fitting TRBD2. CDR3 size: 17 residues. Germline CDR1 MGHRA, CDR2 YSYEKL. Trimming at V came to 1 base and at J to 3 bases, leaving 7 bases not matched to a gene. Here the CDR3 reads CASSQVRGGLDTGELFF. In nucleotides, the CDR3 is TGCGCCAGCAGCCAAGTCCGGGGGGGCCTGGACACCGGGGAGCTGTTTTTT.

This chain connects TRBV5-1 to TRBJ1-4; D perhaps matches TRBD1 (6 bases). The V gene lost 7 bases and the J gene lost 2 bases, with 15 bases spanning the gap. The CDR3 length is 15 residues. Germline CDR1 SGHRS, CDR2 YFSETQ. Here the CDR3 reads CASALGGETNEKLFF. Written as DNA, the CDR3 is TGCGCCAGCGCACTAGGGGGGGAGACTAATGAAAAACTGTTTTTT.

The CDR3 nucleotides are TGTGCCAGCAGCCGAATGTCCAGTAACTATGGCTACACCTTC. As protein: CASSRMSSNYGYTF. The chain links TRBV25-1 to TRBJ1-2, with unresolved D. Trimming left V 6 bases short and J 1 base short, with 12 bases between. Germline CDR1 is MGHDK and CDR2 is SYGVNS. The CDR3 loop spans 14 amino acids.

The V and J genes are TRBV6-6 and TRBJ2-5; D perhaps matches TRBD2 (7 bases). Trimming stripped 5 bases from V and 4 bases from J, with 14 bases between. The CDR3 loop spans 14 amino acids. The germline gives CDR1 MNHNY, CDR2 SVGAGI (reference sequence). The DNA for the CDR3 is TGTGCCAGCAGTCAAGGGGGGGCGGGAGAGACCCAGTACTTC. Translation gives CASSQGGAGETQYF.